This is a list of T cell receptor beta chains from one sample in a study of T cells and Merkel cell carcinoma outcomes. Libraries were prepared by immunoSEQ multiplex PCR; TCRdb keeps only in-frame clonotypes and omits some of them. The data hold about 15,000 clones, with about four fifths observed a single time. Sample: tumor tissue from Merkel cell carcinoma. The receptors originated from a human donor with Merkel cell carcinoma. Each CDR3 is given with its conserved first and last residue. The D gene is left open where the match is weak. The size entry is marked missing in some rows and otherwise reads once, few, many or a size class.

v_gene	abundance	d_gene	j_gene	CDR3nt	CDR3aa
TRBV27	-	-	TRBJ1-2	TGTGCCAGCAGTTTACGGGGGAACTATGGCTACACCTTC	CASSLRGNYGYTF
TRBV5-1	-	TRBD2	TRBJ2-1	TGCGCCAGCAGCTTGGGACTAGCGGCCTACAATGAGCAGTTCTTC	CASSLGLAAYNEQFF
TRBV5-4	-	-	TRBJ2-5	TGTGCCAGCAGCGATCCTGGGGAGACCCAGTACTTC	CASSDPGETQYF
TRBV28	-	-	TRBJ1-2	TGTGCCAGTGAAGTCCCGGGGGGTCATCGTGGCTACACCTTC	CASEVPGGHRGYTF
TRBV5-1	-	-	TRBJ2-7	TGCGCCAGCAGCTTGATCGGCTTGGAGCAGTACTTC	CASSLIGLEQYF
TRBV5-6	-	TRBD1	TRBJ1-2	TGTGCCAGCAGCCGGAGCTACAGGACAGGAGATGGCTACACCTTC	CASSRSYRTGDGYTF
TRBV10-3	-	-	TRBJ1-1	TGTGCCATCAGTGAGCGGGGGAGTAGCGCTTTCTTT	CAISERGSSAFF
TRBV7-9	-	-	TRBJ2-5	TGTGCCAGCAGCTTAGCAGGGGGTATGGAGACCCAGTACTTC	CASSLAGGMETQYF
TRBV28	-	-	TRBJ2-7	TGTGCCAGCAGTTTGGCGGGGGCCACCTCCTACGAGCAGTACTTC	CASSLAGATSYEQYF
TRBV5-8	-	-	TRBJ1-3	TGTGCCAGCAGCTCTCTCGGTACTTTAAGCTCTGGAAACACCATATATTTT	CASSSLGTLSSGNTIYF
TRBV18	-	-	TRBJ2-5	TGTGCCAGCTCACTGAGGGGCGGACAGTGGCAAGAGACCCAGTACTTC	CASSLRGGQWQETQYF
TRBV7-9	-	-	TRBJ2-5	TGTGCCAGCAGCTCGACCGACGGGGTAGAGACCCAGTACTTC	CASSSTDGVETQYF
TRBV9	-	TRBD2	TRBJ2-5	TGTGCCAGCAGCGCTAGCGGGGGGGCCTATGAGACCCAGTACTTC	CASSASGGAYETQYF
TRBV29-1	-	-	TRBJ1-5	TGCAGCGTTAGCCCAGGGAGGGATCAGCCCCAGCATTTT	CSVSPGRDQPQHF
TRBV13	-	TRBD2	TRBJ2-3	TGTGCCAGCAGCTTAGATGCCAGCGGGGGATTCACAGATACGCAGTATTTT	CASSLDASGGFTDTQYF
TRBV5-4	-	-	TRBJ2-5	TGTGCCAGCAGTGTGCCGGGGTCTGGCCAAGAGATCCAGTACTTC	CASSVPGSGQEIQYF
TRBV28	-	-	TRBJ2-3	TGTGCCAGCAGTTTGTCCCAGATTACAGATACGCAGTATTTT	CASSLSQITDTQYF
TRBV6-5	-	TRBD2	TRBJ2-1	TGTGCCAGCAGTTTCTCCGCGGGAGGGCATGAGCAGTTCTTC	CASSFSAGGHEQFF
TRBV6-6	-	-	TRBJ2-3	TGTGCCAGCAGTTACGCGGGGTTCGGCACAGATACGCAGTATTTT	CASSYAGFGTDTQYF
TRBV2	-	-	TRBJ1-1	TGTGCCAGCAGTGAAGTTTGGGGTAGGACTGAAGCTTTCTTT	CASSEVWGRTEAFF
TRBV5-4	-	-	TRBJ2-1	TGTGCCAGCAGCTTAAACAATGAGCAGTTCTTC	CASSLNNEQFF
TRBV5-1	once	-	TRBJ2-5	TGCGCCAGCAGCTTGCAGGGGGGAGGGCCGGAGACCCAGTACTTC	CASSLQGGGPETQYF